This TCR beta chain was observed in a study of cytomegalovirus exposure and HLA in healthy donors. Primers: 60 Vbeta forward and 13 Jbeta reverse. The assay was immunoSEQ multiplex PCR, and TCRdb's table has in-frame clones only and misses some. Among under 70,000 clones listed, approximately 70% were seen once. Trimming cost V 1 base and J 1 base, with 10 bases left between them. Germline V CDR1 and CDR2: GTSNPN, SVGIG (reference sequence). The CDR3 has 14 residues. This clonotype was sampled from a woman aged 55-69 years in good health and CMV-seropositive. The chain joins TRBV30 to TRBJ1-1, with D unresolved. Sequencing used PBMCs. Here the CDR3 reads CAWSGLTPNTEAFF. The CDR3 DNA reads TGTGCCTGGAGTGGGCTCACACCGAACACTGAAGCTTTCTTT. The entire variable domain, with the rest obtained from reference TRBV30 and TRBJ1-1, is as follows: SQTIHQWPATLVQPVGSPLSLECTVEGTSNPNLYWYRQAAGRGLQLLFYSVGIGQISSEVPQNLSASRPQDRQFILSSKKLLLSDSGFYLCAWSGLTPNTEAFFGQGTRLTVV.